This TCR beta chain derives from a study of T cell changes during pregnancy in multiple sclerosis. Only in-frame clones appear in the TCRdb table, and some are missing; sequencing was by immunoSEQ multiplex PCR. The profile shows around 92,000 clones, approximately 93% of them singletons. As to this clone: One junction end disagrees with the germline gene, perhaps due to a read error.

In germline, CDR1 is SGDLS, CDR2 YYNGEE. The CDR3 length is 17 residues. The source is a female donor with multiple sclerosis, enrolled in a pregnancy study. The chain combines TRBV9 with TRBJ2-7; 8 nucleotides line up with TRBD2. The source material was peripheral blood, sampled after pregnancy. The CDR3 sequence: CASSVVPSGRLSHEQYF. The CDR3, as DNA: TGTGCCAGCAGCGTAGTGCCCAGCGGGAGACTCTCCCACGAGCAGTACTTC. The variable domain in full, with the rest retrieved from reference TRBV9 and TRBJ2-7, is DSGVTQTPKHLITATGQRVTLRCSPRSGDLSVYWYQQSLDQGLQFLIQYYNGEERAKGNILERFSAQQFPDLHSELNLSSLELGDSALYFCASSVVPSGRLSHEQYFGPGTRLTVT.